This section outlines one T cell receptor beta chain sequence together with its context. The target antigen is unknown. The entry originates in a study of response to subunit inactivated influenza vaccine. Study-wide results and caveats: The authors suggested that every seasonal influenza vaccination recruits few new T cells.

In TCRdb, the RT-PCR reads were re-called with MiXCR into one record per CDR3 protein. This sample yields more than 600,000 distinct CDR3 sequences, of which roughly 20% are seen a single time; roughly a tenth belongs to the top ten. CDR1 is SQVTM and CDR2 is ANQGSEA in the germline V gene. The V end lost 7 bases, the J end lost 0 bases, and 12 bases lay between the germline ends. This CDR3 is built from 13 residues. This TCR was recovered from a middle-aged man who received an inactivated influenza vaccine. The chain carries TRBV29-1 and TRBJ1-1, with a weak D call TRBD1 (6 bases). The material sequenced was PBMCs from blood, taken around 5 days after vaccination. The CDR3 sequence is CSAQGQLNTEAFF. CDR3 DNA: TGCAGCGCCCAGGGGCAGCTGAACACTGAAGCTTTCTTT.